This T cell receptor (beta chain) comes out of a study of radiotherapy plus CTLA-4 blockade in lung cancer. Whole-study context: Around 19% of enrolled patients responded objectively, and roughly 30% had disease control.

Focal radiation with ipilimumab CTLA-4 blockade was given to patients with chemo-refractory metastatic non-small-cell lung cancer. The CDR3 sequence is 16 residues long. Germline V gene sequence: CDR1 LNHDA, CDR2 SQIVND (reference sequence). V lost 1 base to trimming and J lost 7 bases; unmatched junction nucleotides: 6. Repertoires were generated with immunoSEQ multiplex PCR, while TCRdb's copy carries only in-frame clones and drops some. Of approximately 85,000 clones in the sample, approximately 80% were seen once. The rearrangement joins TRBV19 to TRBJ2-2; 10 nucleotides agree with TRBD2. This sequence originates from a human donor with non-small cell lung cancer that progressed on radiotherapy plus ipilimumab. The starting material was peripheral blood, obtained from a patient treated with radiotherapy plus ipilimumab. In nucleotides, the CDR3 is TGTGCCAGTAGTATAGTCCTAGCGGGAGTTGGCGGGGAGCTGTTTTTT. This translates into CASSIVLAGVGGELFF.